This paragraph covers one T cell receptor (beta chain) sequence. Its antigen is still unknown. Repertoires were generated with immunoSEQ multiplex PCR, while TCRdb's copy carries only in-frame clones and drops some. The sample contains about 46,000 clones, roughly 94% of which appear only once. The data were taken from a study of human thymus T cells. The CDR3 has 18 amino acids. Germline V CDR1 and CDR2: SGHNT, YENEEA. Trimming took 3 bases from V and 2 from J; bases not matched to a gene: 9. Regarding the study as a whole: Thymic and blood repertoires appeared to display a bias in their usage of V and J genes.

Sequencing used blood. The V call is TRBV11-3, the J call TRBJ1-5, with 11 bases matching TRBD1. The source of this sequence is a girl under three years old with a congenital heart defect but otherwise immunologically healthy. Written as DNA, the CDR3 is TGTGCCAGCAGCTTCCCGGGACAGGGGGACTCCGGCAATCAGCCCCAGCATTTT. Its protein is CASSFPGQGDSGNQPQHF.